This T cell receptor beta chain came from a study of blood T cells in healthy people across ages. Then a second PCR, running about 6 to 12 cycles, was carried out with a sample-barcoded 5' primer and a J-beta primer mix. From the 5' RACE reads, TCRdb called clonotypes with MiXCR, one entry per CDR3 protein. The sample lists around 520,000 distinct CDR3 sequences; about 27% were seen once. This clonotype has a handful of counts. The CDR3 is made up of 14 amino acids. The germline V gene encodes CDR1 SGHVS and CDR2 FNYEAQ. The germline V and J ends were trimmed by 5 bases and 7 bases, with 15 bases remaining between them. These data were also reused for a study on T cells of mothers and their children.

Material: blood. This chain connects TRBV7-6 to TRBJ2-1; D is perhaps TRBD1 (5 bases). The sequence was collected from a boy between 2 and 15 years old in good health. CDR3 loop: CASSETAGVNEQFF. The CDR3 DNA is TGTGCCAGCAGCGAGACAGCTGGAGTTAATGAGCAGTTCTTC.